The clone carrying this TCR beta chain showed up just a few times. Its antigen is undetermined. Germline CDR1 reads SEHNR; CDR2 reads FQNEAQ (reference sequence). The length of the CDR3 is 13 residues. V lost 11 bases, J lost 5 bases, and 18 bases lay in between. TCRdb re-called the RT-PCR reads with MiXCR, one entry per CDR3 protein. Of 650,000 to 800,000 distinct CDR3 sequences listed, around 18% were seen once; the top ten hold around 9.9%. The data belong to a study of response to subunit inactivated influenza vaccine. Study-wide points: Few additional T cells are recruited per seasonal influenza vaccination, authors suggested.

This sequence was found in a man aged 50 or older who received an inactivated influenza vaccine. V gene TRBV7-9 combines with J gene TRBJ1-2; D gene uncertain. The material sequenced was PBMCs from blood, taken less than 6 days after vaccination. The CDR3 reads CAGESTQKYGYTF. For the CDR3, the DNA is TGTGCCGGCGAATCTACACAAAAATATGGCTACACCTTC.